Presented here are 22 T cell receptor beta chains from one specimen sequenced in a study of shared clonotypes between healthy human individuals. Clones were sequenced by immunoSEQ multiplex PCR, and TCRdb holds only the in-frame ones, with some missing. This table has 2 million to 2.5 million clones, approximately 94% appearing once. Sequenced: naive CD4+ T cells sorted from blood. Subset given: CD45RA+ positively selected. Receptor source: a man between 18 and 35 years old in good health.

V gene TRBV9 combines with J gene TRBJ2-4; a weak D match, TRBD2 (5 bases). Germline assignment: CDR1 SGDLS and CDR2 YYNGEE. CDR3 length: 13 amino acids. The germline V and J ends were trimmed by 4 bases and 8 bases, with 13 bases remaining between them. The CDR3 region has the DNA TGTGCCAGCAGCTCAGGATCGAGGGACATTCAGTACTTC. This sequence encodes CASSSGSRDIQYF.

The chain has TRBV20-1 and TRBJ1-2; D is uncertain. V lost 3 bases and J lost 5, with 7 bases in between. CDR1 DFQATT and CDR2 SNEGSKA come from the germline V gene (reference sequence). CDR3 length: 11 amino acids. CDR3 DNA: TGCAGTGCTAGGCCTCCTTATGGCTACACCTTC. As protein: CSARPPYGYTF.

The chain links TRBV6-1 to TRBJ1-5, with D uncertain. Trimming shortened V by 7 bases and J by 4 bases, and 17 bases separated the two germline ends. The CDR3 is 15 amino acids. Per the germline V gene, CDR1 is MNHNS and CDR2 is SASEGT. DNA of the CDR3: TGTGCCAGCAAAGGCCCGGGATCGCCGAATCAGCCCCAGCATTTT. It is translated as CASKGPGSPNQPQHF.

This clone appeared once. The rearrangement uses TRBV7-2 and TRBJ2-4, with a tentative D call TRBD2 (6 bases). Per the germline V gene, CDR1 is SGHTA and CDR2 is FQGNSA. CDR3 length equals 17 residues. With 3 bases removed from V and 0 bases from J, the gap between germline ends came to 15 bases. The CDR3 nucleotides are TGTGCCAGCAGCTTGGGTAGCGGAGCGCTAGCCAAAAACATTCAGTACTTC. It is translated as CASSLGSGALAKNIQYF.

The chain is built from TRBV9 and TRBJ1-6, with 9 positions matching TRBD1. Germline CDR1 and CDR2: SGDLS and YYNGEE. V trimming: 4 bases; J trimming: 7 bases; junction bases outside the gene matches: 6. The CDR3 spans 15 residues. The CDR3 nucleotides read TGTGCCAGCAGCCCGGGACAGGGCATGAATTCACCCCTCCACTTT. This gives the protein CASSPGQGMNSPLHF.

The V call is TRBV18, the J call TRBJ2-2; possibly TRBD2 for D (6 bases). This CDR3 comprises 14 residues. The V gene lost 5 bases and the J gene lost 3 bases, with 10 bases spanning the gap. CDR1 and CDR2 from the germline V gene are KGHSH and LQKENI. The CDR3 spells CASSTSSDTGELFF. The CDR3 DNA is TGTGCCAGCTCAACTTCTAGCGACACCGGGGAGCTGTTTTTT.

Regarding this clone: Additional DNA sequences in this sample encode the identical CDR3. V is TRBV6-5 and J is TRBJ1-1; D ambiguous. V lost 4 bases, J lost 1 base, and 4 bases lay in between. The CDR3 is 12 amino acids. Germline V CDR1 and CDR2: MNHEY, SVGAGI. The CDR3 spells CASSFGNTEAFF. CDR3 coding DNA: TGTGCCAGCAGTTTTGGGAACACTGAAGCTTTCTTT.

A word on this clone: This sample also contains other DNA sequences that code for the same CDR3. V is TRBV7-6 and J is TRBJ1-5; TRBD1 might be the D (5 bases). Germline CDR1 and CDR2: SGHVS and FNYEAQ. This CDR3 spans 13 amino acids. V lost 1 base, J lost 6 bases, and 7 bases lay in between. CDR3 nucleotide sequence: TGTGCCAGCAGCTTAGGGGGGGGTCAGCCCCAGCATTTT. It codes for CASSLGGGQPQHF.

The genes are TRBV27 and TRBJ1-1, with no clear D. Trimming took 3 bases from V and 1 from J, leaving 12 bases between them. CDR1 and CDR2 (germline): MNHEY, SMNVEV (reference sequence). This CDR3 is 15 amino acids long. The DNA for the CDR3 is TGTGCCAGCAGTTTTCCCGGGTCTCGGAACACTGAAGCTTTCTTT. Residues: CASSFPGSRNTEAFF.

This chain joins TRBV19 and TRBJ1-3, with D uncertain. Trimming cost V 3 bases and J 9 bases, with 12 bases left between them. The CDR3 loop spans 13 amino acids. Germline CDR1 is LNHDA and CDR2 is SQIVND (reference sequence). The CDR3 spells CASSIGTPATIYF. CDR3 bases: TGTGCCAGTAGTATCGGCACCCCCGCCACCATATATTTT.

CDR3 sequence (DNA): TGTGCCATCAGCCGGGAGGGGAATGAGCAGTTCTTC. Protein: CAISREGNEQFF. The gene calls are TRBV10-3 and TRBJ2-1; 8 positions agree with TRBD2. CDR1 and CDR2 (germline): ENHRY, SYGVKD. V shed 6 bases and J 7 bases; nucleotides not matched to a gene: 2. The CDR3 sequence is 12 residues long.

The V gene is TRBV5-4, the J gene TRBJ2-7; the D gene is possibly TRBD2 (6 bases). CDR3 length: 14 amino acids. Deletions cut 10 bases from V and 5 bases from J, with 22 bases between. The germline CDR1 and CDR2 sequences are SGHNT and YYREEE (reference sequence). DNA for the CDR3: TGTGCCGCTTCCTCGGTTGCGGGGAGGAACGAGCAGTACTTC. Protein: CAASSVAGRNEQYF.

In DNA, the CDR3 is TGCGCCAGCAAGGGAGACACTGAAGCTTTCTTT. This sequence encodes CASKGDTEAFF. The chain carries TRBV5-1 and TRBJ1-1; D gene ambiguous. Germline V gene sequence: CDR1 SGHRS, CDR2 YFSETQ. Trimming stripped 6 bases from V and 3 bases from J, with 6 bases between. The CDR3 totals 11 residues.

The rearrangement joins TRBV6-6 to TRBJ1-2; perhaps TRBD1 as D (6 bases). The CDR3 runs to 13 residues. Germline CDR1 MNHNY, CDR2 SVGAGI (reference sequence). V shed 6 bases and J shed 4 bases, with 12 bases lying between them. In DNA form, the CDR3 reads TGTGCCAGCAGAAGCGGGGGCGCCTATGGCTACACCTTC. It specifies CASRSGGAYGYTF.

In regard to this clone: Other DNA sequences in this specimen translate into the identical CDR3. The chain carries TRBV5-1 and TRBJ2-1, with 14 bases matching TRBD2. The V gene's germline CDR1 is SGHRS and CDR2 YFSETQ. V gave up 3 bases and J gave up 7 bases; unmatched junction bases: 3. There are 15 residues in the CDR3. The CDR3 nucleotides read TGCGCCAGCAGCTCCGGGACTAGCGGGAGTAATGAGCAGTTCTTC. It codes for CASSSGTSGSNEQFF.

V and J are TRBV9 and TRBJ1-2, with no clear D. Germline CDR1 and CDR2: SGDLS and YYNGEE. The CDR3 runs 14 residues. Trimming stripped 1 base from V and 2 bases from J, with 9 bases between. The CDR3 DNA reads TGTGCCAGCAGCGTACTTGGCAGGAACTATGGCTACACCTTC. The encoded protein is CASSVLGRNYGYTF.

The chain employs TRBV27 and TRBJ1-5; TRBD1 matches 8 bases. The CDR3 is made up of 15 amino acids. Germline CDR1 reads MNHEY; CDR2 reads SMNVEV (reference sequence). With V trimmed by 6 bases and J by 3 bases, 7 bases remained unmatched. CDR3 DNA sequence: TGTGCCAGCAGACTCACAGGGGGTGTCAATCAGCCCCAGCATTTT. Protein sequence: CASRLTGGVNQPQHF.

J is TRBJ1-1 and V is TRBV18; a possible D gene is TRBD1 (6 bases). Germline CDR1 reads KGHSH; CDR2 reads LQKENI. Trimming removed 1 base from V and 1 base from J, with 10 bases in between. The CDR3 loop spans 15 amino acids. CDR3 loop: CASSPLEGGNTEAFF. In nucleotides, the CDR3 is TGTGCCAGCTCACCACTGGAAGGGGGGAACACTGAAGCTTTCTTT.

The chain combines TRBV18 with TRBJ2-7; 7 bases line up with TRBD1. The CDR3 is made up of 14 amino acids. The germline V gene encodes CDR1 KGHSH and CDR2 LQKENI. V gave up 5 bases and J gave up 2 bases; unmatched junction bases: 6. This CDR3 reads CASSVGTVTYEQYF. CDR3 bases: TGTGCCAGCTCAGTCGGGACAGTAACCTACGAGCAGTACTTC.

This chain links TRBV10-3 with TRBJ2-5; TRBD1 matches at 7 bases. The CDR3 sequence is 12 residues long. Trimming took 4 bases from V and 10 from J; bases not matched to a gene: 6. Germline V gene lookup returns CDR1 ENHRY and CDR2 SYGVKD. The chain's CDR3 is CAISGAQGNQYF. CDR3 nucleotides: TGTGCCATCAGTGGAGCACAGGGGAACCAGTACTTC.

CDR3 sequence (DNA): TGTGCCAGCAGCTCCACCCCGGACCCCACAGATACGCAGTATTTT. Translation gives CASSSTPDPTDTQYF. V gene TRBV9 combines with J gene TRBJ2-3; D is unresolved. The CDR3 contains 15 residues. From germline, CDR1 is SGDLS and CDR2 YYNGEE. The V gene lost 4 bases and the J gene lost 2 bases, with 14 bases spanning the gap.

The chain employs TRBV14 and TRBJ1-3; a possible D gene is TRBD1 (5 bases). The germline gives CDR1 SGHDN, CDR2 FVKESK. The CDR3 runs 15 residues. V lost 4 bases and J 4 bases, leaving 14 bases between the germline ends. This CDR3 is CASSRDGLLGNTIYF. The CDR3 region has the DNA TGTGCCAGCAGCCGGGACGGACTCCTCGGAAACACCATATATTTT.